These 23 T cell receptor beta chains share one sample of origin, sequenced in a study of T cells in Graves' hyperthyroidism and ophthalmopathy (dated by TCRdb to between 2019 and 2020). Receptor amplification or capture employed multiplex PCR. Reads for this sample came from an Illumina HiSeq 2000. The TCR beta CDR3 regions were amplified from the RNA transcripts. A first-round RT-PCR of the TCR CDR3 used the HTBI primer set with the Qiagen OneStep RT-PCR kit. TCRdb applied fastp at Q25 and MiXCR to the public reads, then kept only in-frame beta chains. Rows are unified per CDR3 protein, each entry keeping the most common DNA and genes. This sample comprises about 600,000 distinct CDR3 sequences, 12% to 15% of them detected only once. About 6.6% of the sample is taken by the ten largest. Sequencing was carried out using blood. These receptors all stem from a woman younger than 35 with Graves' ophthalmopathy.

There are many counts of this clonotype. In nucleotides, the CDR3 is TGTGCCAGCACGTCACAGGGATCGAACACTGAAGCTTTCTTT. It yields the protein CASTSQGSNTEAFF. This chain joins TRBV2 and TRBJ1-1; D might be TRBD1 (6 bases). Trimming left V 7 bases short and J 1 base short, with 13 bases between. The germline V gene encodes CDR1 SNHLY and CDR2 FYNNEI. The CDR3 has 14 residues.

At least ten counts were recorded for this clonotype. The chain couples TRBV2 to TRBJ2-3; TRBD2 matches at 13 bases. Unmatched junction bases numbered 5, after V lost 6 bases and J lost 2 bases. CDR3 length: 16 residues. Germline V gene data show CDR1 as SNHLY and CDR2 as FYNNEI. The CDR3 sequence is CASSGGLAGPTDTQYF. CDR3 nucleotides: TGTGCCAGCAGCGGGGGACTAGCGGGACCCACAGATACGCAGTATTTT. The entire variable domain, with the rest obtained from reference TRBV2 and TRBJ2-3, is as follows: EPEVTQTPSHQVTQMGQEVILRCVPISNHLYFYWYRQILGQKVEFLVSFYNNEISEKSEIFDDQFSVERPDGSNFTLKIRSTKLEDSAMYFCASSGGLAGPTDTQYFGPGTRLTVL.

This clonotype was recorded at least ten times. This chain connects TRBV2 to TRBJ1-2; D possibly corresponds to TRBD1 (5 bases). The CDR3 runs 11 residues. Germline-derived CDR1 and CDR2 are SNHLY and FYNNEI. Between the trimmed V and J ends, which lost 6 bases and 8 bases, there was a span of 10 bases. The chain's CDR3 is CASRQGAGYTF. The DNA for the CDR3 is TGTGCCAGCAGGCAGGGTGCGGGCTACACCTTC.

This clonotype was observed a handful of times. The gene calls are TRBV7-6 and TRBJ2-3; D might be TRBD1 (5 bases). The CDR3 spans 15 residues. Germline CDR1 and CDR2: SGHVS and FNYEAQ. Trimming removed 2 bases at V and 0 bases at J, with 9 bases between. The CDR3, as DNA: TGTGCCAGCAGCTTAAAACAGGCTAGCACAGATACGCAGTATTTT. Translated: CASSLKQASTDTQYF.

This clonotype was seen a handful of times. The chain carries TRBV7-2 and TRBJ2-2, with 9 positions matching TRBD2. Germline-derived CDR1 and CDR2 are SGHTA and FQGNSA. V was pared by 4 bases and J by 7 bases, with 7 bases of the junction left unmatched. The CDR3 contains 15 residues. CDR3 nucleotide sequence: TGTGCCAGCAGCTCGGGACTAGCATATATCGGGGAGCTGTTTTTT. Protein product: CASSSGLAYIGELFF.

This clonotype was detected many times. The J gene is TRBJ2-7, the V gene TRBV11-1; D not certain. The germline CDR1 and CDR2 sequences are SGHAT and FQDESV (reference sequence). Trimming removed 6 bases at V and 2 bases at J, with 17 bases between. The CDR3 loop spans 15 amino acids. In DNA, the CDR3 is TGTGCCAGCAGGACAAGCAAAAGATCGCCCTACGAGCAGTACTTC. It encodes CASRTSKRSPYEQYF.

This clonotype was found many times. The rearrangement links TRBV28 to TRBJ2-5, with 11 bases identical to TRBD2. The CDR3 sequence is 16 residues long. Germline V lookup: CDR1 MDHEN, CDR2 SYDVKM. V was clipped by 5 bases and J by 1 base; unmatched bases: 6. The CDR3 spells CASSNGLAGLQETQYF. CDR3 nucleotides: TGTGCCAGCAGTAATGGACTAGCGGGCCTCCAAGAGACCCAGTACTTC.

The chain combines TRBV9 with TRBJ2-5; 7 positions match TRBD2. This CDR3 spans 17 amino acids. V lost 0 bases, J lost 7 bases, and 15 bases stayed unmatched. Germline-derived CDR1 and CDR2 are SGDLS and YYNGEE. CDR3 region: CASSVGSTGGHPRTQYF. The CDR3 DNA reads TGTGCCAGCAGCGTAGGATCAACGGGAGGCCACCCTCGGACCCAGTACTTC.

This clonotype appeared many times. The rearrangement links TRBV27 to TRBJ2-7; D unresolved. Trimming removed 2 bases from V and 3 bases from J, with 11 bases in between. Per the germline V gene, CDR1 is MNHEY and CDR2 is SMNVEV (reference sequence). The CDR3 totals 14 residues. The CDR3 is CASSLSGLVYEQYF. The CDR3 coding sequence is TGTGCCAGCAGTTTAAGTGGTTTGGTCTACGAGCAGTACTTC.

This sequence joins TRBV3-1 and TRBJ2-1; TRBD2 matches at 10 bases. V was pared by 4 bases and J by 7 bases, with 10 bases of the junction left unmatched. The germline gives CDR1 LGHDT, CDR2 YNNKEL (reference sequence). The CDR3 consists of 16 residues. The CDR3 coding sequence is TGTGCCAGCAGCCGCCTTAGCGGGAGGTATCCGAATGAGCAGTTCTTC. Its protein is CASSRLSGRYPNEQFF.

There are a few counts of this clonotype. The J gene is TRBJ1-2, the V gene TRBV5-1, with TRBD1 matching over 12 bases. From germline, CDR1 is SGHRS and CDR2 YFSETQ. V gave up 2 bases and J gave up 6 bases; unmatched junction bases: 5. The CDR3 contains 15 residues. CDR3 coding DNA: TGCGCCAGCAGCTTCAAGGGACAGGGGGCGGATGGCTACACCTTC. As protein: CASSFKGQGADGYTF.

This clonotype was recorded many times. The rearrangement links TRBV3-1 to TRBJ1-1, with D uncertain. The CDR3 covers 15 residues. The germline CDR1 and CDR2 sequences are LGHDT and YNNKEL (reference sequence). The V and J ends lost 1 base and 0 bases respectively, with 9 bases between them. The CDR3 spells CASSQGSGMNTEAFF. The CDR3 nucleotides are TGTGCCAGCAGCCAAGGATCGGGGATGAACACTGAAGCTTTCTTT.

This clonotype has a count of ten or more. The chain couples TRBV6-2 or TRBV6-3 to TRBJ1-2; D might be TRBD1 (6 bases). This CDR3 is built from 14 residues. CDR1 and CDR2 (germline): MNHEY, SVGEGT. Trimming shortened V by 2 bases and J by 4 bases, and 11 bases separated the two germline ends. This chain's CDR3 is CASSYGGRSYGYTF. The CDR3 region has the DNA TGTGCCAGCAGTTACGGGGGGCGCAGCTATGGCTACACCTTC.

The table lists this clonotype with many counts. The chain has TRBV19 and TRBJ2-7, with 8 bases aligning to TRBD2. The CDR3 consists of 17 residues. Germline CDR1 is LNHDA and CDR2 is SQIVND (reference sequence). The ends lost 6 bases at V and 2 bases at J; junction bases unmatched: 15. The CDR3 sequence: CASSPSVVLAEAYEQYF. As DNA, the CDR3 is TGTGCCAGTAGCCCATCGGTGGTACTAGCGGAGGCCTACGAGCAGTACTTC.

The gene calls are TRBV5-1 and TRBJ1-3; the match to TRBD1 covers 9 bases. The CDR3 is 16 residues long. Germline CDR1 SGHRS, CDR2 YFSETQ. After removal of 3 bases from V and 0 bases from J, the junction contained 4 bases not matched to a gene. The CDR3 protein is CASSWDRDNSGNTIYF. The CDR3 region has the DNA TGCGCCAGCAGCTGGGACAGGGACAACTCTGGAAACACCATATATTTT.

This clonotype has more than one count but fewer than ten. The CDR3 protein is CASSAGTSGTYEQYF. In DNA form, the CDR3 reads TGCGCCAGCAGCGCCGGGACTAGCGGAACCTACGAGCAGTACTTC. The chain employs TRBV4-3 and TRBJ2-7; 11 bases are a match to TRBD2. This CDR3 is built from 15 residues. V lost 5 bases and J lost 2; bases outside the gene matches: 5. Looked up from germline, CDR1 is LGHNA and CDR2 is YSLEER.

This clonotype was counted a few times. This chain joins TRBV20-1 and TRBJ2-1; D is unresolved. The V and J ends lost 2 bases and 6 bases respectively, with 8 bases between them. Germline CDR1 and CDR2: DFQATT and SNEGSKA (reference sequence). The CDR3 length is 12 residues. CDR3 protein: CSARRLLNEQFF. The CDR3 DNA reads as TGCAGTGCTAGAAGGCTTCTCAATGAGCAGTTCTTC.

This clonotype has ten or more counts. The rearrangement joins TRBV7-9 to TRBJ2-1; 9 bases fit TRBD1. The V gene end was trimmed by 3 bases and the J gene end by 9 bases; junction bases not matched to a gene: 6. From germline, CDR1 is SEHNR and CDR2 FQNEAQ (reference sequence). The CDR3 is made up of 14 amino acids. CDR3 coding DNA: TGTGCCAGCAGCTTTTGGACAGGGGAAAGTGAGCAGTTCTTC. As protein: CASSFWTGESEQFF.

At least ten counts were recorded for this clonotype. The chain recombines TRBV12-3 or TRBV12-4 with TRBJ2-3; 10 bases fit TRBD2. V trimming: 1 base; J trimming: 4 bases; junction bases outside the gene matches: 5. The length of the CDR3 is 16 residues. The DNA for the CDR3 is TGTGCCAGCAGTTTAGAGGTAGCGGGAGGTTCAGATACGCAGTATTTT. Protein product: CASSLEVAGGSDTQYF.

This clonotype was seen a handful of times. This may be a read error: a much more frequent sequence differs by one nucleotide. The genes are TRBV30 and TRBJ2-7; 7 bases fit TRBD2. The DNA end favors TRBJ2-1, so the J call may be wrong. Germline CDR1 GTSNPN, CDR2 SVGIG (reference sequence). The CDR3 consists of 15 residues. The CDR3 spells CAWNEWPSGSYEQFF. DNA of the CDR3: TGTGCCTGGAACGAGTGGCCTAGCGGTTCCTACGAGCAGTTCTTC.

This clonotype was counted between two and nine times. The chain carries TRBV4-1 and TRBJ2-3; 16 bases fit TRBD2. CDR1 is MGHRA and CDR2 is YSYEKL in the germline V gene. The length of the CDR3 is 16 residues. J lost 4 bases, V lost 7 bases, and 5 bases had no gene match. DNA of the CDR3: TGCGCCAGCACCAGGGGACTAGCGGGAGGGGCAGATACGCAGTATTTT. Its protein product is CASTRGLAGGADTQYF.

This clonotype was counted at least ten times. V gene TRBV12-5 combines with J gene TRBJ1-1; no clear D gene. Germline V gene data show CDR1 as LGHNT and CDR2 as FRNRAP. The CDR3 is 18 residues long. V dropped 0 bases and J dropped 0 bases, with 17 bases sitting between them. The CDR3 spells CASGLVLPMGGVNTEAFF. CDR3 coding DNA: TGTGCTAGTGGTTTGGTACTACCTATGGGAGGTGTGAACACTGAAGCTTTCTTT.

This clonotype was counted many times. This rearrangement joins TRBV12-3 or TRBV12-4 to TRBJ1-6, with a tentative D call TRBD1 (5 bases). With 10 bases removed from V and 5 bases from J, the gap between germline ends came to 15 bases. CDR3 length: 14 residues. CDR3 DNA sequence: TGTGCCACCACCCTCGGGGACGATAATTCACCCCTCCACTTT. As protein: CATTLGDDNSPLHF.